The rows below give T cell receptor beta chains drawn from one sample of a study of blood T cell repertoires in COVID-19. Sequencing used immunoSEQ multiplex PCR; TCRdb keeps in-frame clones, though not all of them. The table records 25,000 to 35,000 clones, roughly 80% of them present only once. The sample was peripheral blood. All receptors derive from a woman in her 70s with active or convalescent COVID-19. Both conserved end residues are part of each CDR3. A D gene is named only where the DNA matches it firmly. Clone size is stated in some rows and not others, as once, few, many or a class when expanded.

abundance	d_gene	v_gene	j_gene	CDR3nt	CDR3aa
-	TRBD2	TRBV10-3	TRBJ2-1	TGTGCCATCAGAGATGTAGCGGGAGGGCCCGACAATGAGCAGTTCTTC	CAIRDVAGGPDNEQFF
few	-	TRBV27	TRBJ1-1	TGTGCCAGCAGCTTTAATCCCCCGGGACACGGCTGGACTGAAGCTTTCTTT	CASSFNPPGHGWTEAFF
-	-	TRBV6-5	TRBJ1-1	TGTGCCAGCAGACATCCGAACACTGAAGCTTTCTTT	CASRHPNTEAFF
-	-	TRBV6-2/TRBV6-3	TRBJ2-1	TGTGCCAGCAGTTACTTGCGGGAAAGCGATGAGCAGTTCTTC	CASSYLRESDEQFF
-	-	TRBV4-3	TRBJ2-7	TGCGCCAGCAGCCAAGATGCGGGCTACGAGCAGTACTTC	CASSQDAGYEQYF
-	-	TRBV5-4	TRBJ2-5	TGTGCCAGCAGCTTAAAAAGCCAGGGGCGGGAGACCCAGTACTTC	CASSLKSQGRETQYF
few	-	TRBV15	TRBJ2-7	TGTGCCACCAGCAGAGATAAACTAGTATTCTACGAGCAGTACTTC	CATSRDKLVFYEQYF
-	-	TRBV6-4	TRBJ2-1	TGTGCCAGCAGCCCGGAAGCAGGGGCCTACAATGAGCAGTTCTTC	CASSPEAGAYNEQFF
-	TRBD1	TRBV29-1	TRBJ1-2	TGCAGCGTTGAATCTCCGGGACAGGTTTATGGCTACACCTTC	CSVESPGQVYGYTF
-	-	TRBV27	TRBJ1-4	TGTGCCAGCAGTAGAGTGTGGGGAGCAACTAATGAAAAACTGTTTTTT	CASSRVWGATNEKLFF
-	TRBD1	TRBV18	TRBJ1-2	TGTGCCAGCTCACGCCAGGGGGATGGCTACACCTTC	CASSRQGDGYTF
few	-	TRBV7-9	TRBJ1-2	TGTGCCAGCAGCTTGGACACGACAGAGATCTATGGCTACACCTTC	CASSLDTTEIYGYTF
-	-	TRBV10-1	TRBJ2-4	TGCGCCAGCAGTGAGAGCCCAGGGAGGAACATTCAGTACTTC	CASSESPGRNIQYF
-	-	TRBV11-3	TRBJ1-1	TGTGCCAGCAGCTTAGATTTCCTGACTGAAGCTTTCTTT	CASSLDFLTEAFF
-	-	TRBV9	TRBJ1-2	TGTGCCAGCAGCCTGAGGAGGGGCGAAGCTAACTATGGCTACACCTTC	CASSLRRGEANYGYTF
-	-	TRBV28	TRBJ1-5	TGTGCCAGCAGGTCGGGGGAGGGTCAGCCCCAGCATTTT	CASRSGEGQPQHF
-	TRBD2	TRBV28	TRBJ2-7	TGTGCCAGCAGTACCCGGACTAGCGGTTTTTCCTACGAGCAGTACTTC	CASSTRTSGFSYEQYF
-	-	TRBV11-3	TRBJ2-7	TGTGCCAGCAGCTTAGACAGATGGGAGAAGGTGCAGTACTTC	CASSLDRWEKVQYF
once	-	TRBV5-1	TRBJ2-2	TGCGCCAGCAGCTTCGCGGGGCCGGGGACCGGGGAGCTGTTTTTT	CASSFAGPGTGELFF
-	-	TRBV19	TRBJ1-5	TGTGCCAGTAGATCAGGGTGGGGCGGTGAGCCCCAGCATTTT	CASRSGWGGEPQHF
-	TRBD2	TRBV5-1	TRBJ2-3	TGCGCCAGCAGCCCTTTAGCGGGAGTGGCGGCGTACTTTTTT	CASSPLAGVAAYFF
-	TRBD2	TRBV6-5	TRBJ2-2	TGTGCCAGCAGTTACGGCGGGAGTTACACCGGGGAGCTGTTTTTT	CASSYGGSYTGELFF
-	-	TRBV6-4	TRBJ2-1	TGTGCCAGCAGGCAGCCTTTTGAGGTTCCATACAATGAGCAGTTCTTC	CASRQPFEVPYNEQFF
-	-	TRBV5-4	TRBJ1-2	TGTGCCAGCAGCTTGATCCATACTGCGGGGCTTAACTATGGCTACACCTTC	CASSLIHTAGLNYGYTF
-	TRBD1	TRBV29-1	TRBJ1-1	TGCAGCGCGGGACAGCCTGAAGCTTTCTTT	CSAGQPEAFF
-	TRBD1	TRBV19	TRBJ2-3	TGTGCCAGTATGCCCCGGGACAGGGGACTACCCACGCAGTATTTT	CASMPRDRGLPTQYF
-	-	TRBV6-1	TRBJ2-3	TGTGCCAGCAGTGAACGGCAGAGGGCCACAGATACGCAGTATTTT	CASSERQRATDTQYF
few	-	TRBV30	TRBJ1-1	TGTGCCTGGAGTTCACTGCCCGGGGGAGGCTCTGAAGCTTTCTTT	CAWSSLPGGGSEAFF
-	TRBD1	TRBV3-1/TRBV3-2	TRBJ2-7	TGTGCCAGCAGCCACCGGGACAGGGGCCCCTACGAGCAGTACTTC	CASSHRDRGPYEQYF
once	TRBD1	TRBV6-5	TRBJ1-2	TGTGCCAGCAGATACTTACCGGGACAGGACAACTATGGCTACACCTTC	CASRYLPGQDNYGYTF
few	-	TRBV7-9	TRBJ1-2	TGTGCCAGCAGCCCTGCCTGGGGGGAAGGCTACACCTTC	CASSPAWGEGYTF
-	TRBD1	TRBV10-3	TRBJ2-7	TGTGCCATTGGGACAGGCTCCTACGAGCAGTACTTC	CAIGTGSYEQYF
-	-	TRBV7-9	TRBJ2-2	TGTGCCAGCAGCACCAGGGGCCAGAACACCGGGGAGCTGTTTTTT	CASSTRGQNTGELFF
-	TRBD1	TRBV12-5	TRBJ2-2	TGTGCTAGTGGTCCCCAGACTGGGACAGGGTTCACCGGGGAGCTGTTTTTT	CASGPQTGTGFTGELFF
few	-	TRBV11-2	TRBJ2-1	TGTGCCAGCAGCTCGTCCGGAATCGGGGGAGAGCAGTTCTTC	CASSSSGIGGEQFF
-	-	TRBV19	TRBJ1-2	TGTGCCAGTAGTGGACGACAGGTTCCTCTTGACTATGGCTACACCTTC	CASSGRQVPLDYGYTF
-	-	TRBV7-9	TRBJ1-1	TGTGCCAGCAGCTTACAGGGAATGAACACTGAAGCTTTCTTT	CASSLQGMNTEAFF
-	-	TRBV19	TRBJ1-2	TGTGCCAGCACACAGGGAATTGGTGGCTACACCTTC	CASTQGIGGYTF
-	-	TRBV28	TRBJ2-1	TGTGCCAGCAGGCCCTTTAGGGGGCGGGGGGAAAACAATGAGCAGTTCTTC	CASRPFRGRGENNEQFF
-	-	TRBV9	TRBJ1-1	TGTGCCAGCAGCGTAGATCCGAATAATTGGGCCACTGAAGCTTTCTTT	CASSVDPNNWATEAFF
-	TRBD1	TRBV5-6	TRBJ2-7	TGTGCCAGCAGCGGAGGACAGGGGGCCGACGAGCAGTACTTC	CASSGGQGADEQYF
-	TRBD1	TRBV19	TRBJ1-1	TGTGCCAGTAGTAAAGACAGGGCAAGTACTGAAGCTTTCTTT	CASSKDRASTEAFF
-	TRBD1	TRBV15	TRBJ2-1	TGTGCCACCAGGGCCGACAGGGGAGGCTACAATGAGCAGTTCTTC	CATRADRGGYNEQFF
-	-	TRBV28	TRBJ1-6	TGTGCCAGCAGTCTCGGTAATTCACCCCTCCACTTT	CASSLGNSPLHF
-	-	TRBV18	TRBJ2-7	TGTGCCAGCTCACCATACCAGTCCTACGAGCAGTACTTC	CASSPYQSYEQYF
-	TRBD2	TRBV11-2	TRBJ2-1	TGTGCCAGCAGGATGGCGGGGGGGAGTGTATCCTACAATGAGCAGTTCTTC	CASRMAGGSVSYNEQFF
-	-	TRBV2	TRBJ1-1	TGTGCCAGTCGGACGGACAGAGTGAACACTGAAGCTTTCTTT	CASRTDRVNTEAFF
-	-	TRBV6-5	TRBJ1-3	TGTGCCAGCAGTTACTCGGTAGGGGGTGGAAACACCATATATTTT	CASSYSVGGGNTIYF
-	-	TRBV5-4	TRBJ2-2	TGTGCCAGCAGCCGGAGGGGGGGGCTCAACACCGGGGAGCTGTTTTTT	CASSRRGGLNTGELFF
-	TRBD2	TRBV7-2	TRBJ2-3	TGTGCCAGCAGCTTGTTTAGGGAGGGCCGAGATACGCAGTATTTT	CASSLFREGRDTQYF
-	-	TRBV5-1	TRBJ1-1	TGCGCCAGCAGCTTGCAAGCTAACACTGAAGCTTTCTTT	CASSLQANTEAFF
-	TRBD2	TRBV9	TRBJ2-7	TGTGCCAGCAGCGTCCGGGAGGTCGCCTACGAGCAGTACTTC	CASSVREVAYEQYF
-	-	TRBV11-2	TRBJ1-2	TGTGCCAGCAGCCCGGGGGTAGCCTATGGCTACACCTTC	CASSPGVAYGYTF
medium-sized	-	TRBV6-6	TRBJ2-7	TGTGCCAGCAGTTACGACGCGGGTGGCTCCTACGAGCAGTACTTC	CASSYDAGGSYEQYF
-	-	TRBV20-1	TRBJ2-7	TGCAGTGTGACGGCGGGCGGCGAGCAGTACTTC	CSVTAGGEQYF
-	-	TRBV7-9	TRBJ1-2	TGTGCCAGCAGCTTAACCCTAAATGACTATGGCTACACCTTC	CASSLTLNDYGYTF
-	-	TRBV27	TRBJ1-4	TGTGCCAGCAGAAGGGATAGGGGGGGAAATGAAAAACTGTTTTTT	CASRRDRGGNEKLFF
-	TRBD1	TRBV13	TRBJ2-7	TGTGCCAGCAGCCAACAGGGGGGCGCCTTAGGGGGTTACGAGCAGTACTTC	CASSQQGGALGGYEQYF